Presented here are 26 T cell receptor beta chains from one specimen sequenced in a study of T cell repertoires in cytomegalovirus infection. Each CDR3 protein gets one entry after TCRdb re-called the reads with MiXCR. The table shows around 630,000 distinct CDR3 sequences, with less than 25% occurring only once. Material for sequencing was CD8+ T cells from PBMCs. These receptors all stem from a human donor in good health (CMV status not recorded). Some clones in this sample may be carry-over from other donors' samples.

To note about this clonotype: One end of the junction is discordant with germline, which a read error may explain. CDR3 in DNA: TGTGCCAACAGTCCCAGGCGGGGGATGTGGGCCGGGGAGCTGTTTTTT. Translation: CANSPRRGMWAGELFF. V gene TRBV6-2 or TRBV6-3 combines with J gene TRBJ2-2; 7 bases are shared with TRBD2. The V gene's germline CDR1 is MNHEY and CDR2 SVGEGT. The CDR3 spans 16 residues.

This clonotype was recorded at least ten times. The V and J genes are TRBV7-2 and TRBJ2-1; TRBD1 aligns across 9 bases. V trimming: 5 bases; J trimming: 4 bases; junction bases outside the gene matches: 6. This CDR3 spans 15 amino acids. CDR1 and CDR2 from the germline V gene are SGHTA and FQGNSA. CDR3 coding DNA: TGTGCCAGCAGCCCCCGGGACAGGGTTTACAATGAGCAGTTCTTC. It translates to CASSPRDRVYNEQFF.

This clonotype was detected ten times or more. The chain links TRBV5-5 to TRBJ2-3, with D perhaps given as TRBD1 or TRBD2 (5 bases each). This CDR3 has 18 residues. Trimming pared 4 bases from V and 6 bases from J, leaving 27 bases between. Germline V gene sequence: CDR1 SGHKS, CDR2 YYEKEE (reference sequence). For the CDR3, the DNA is TGTGCCAGCAGCCAGGATTGGGACGACGGCCCCGGGGCGGATACGCAGTATTTT. This gives the protein CASSQDWDDGPGADTQYF.

The V call is TRBV14, the J call TRBJ2-5; 8 nucleotides match TRBD1. Germline V lookup: CDR1 SGHDN, CDR2 FVKESK. The CDR3 contains 14 residues. Germline trimming cut 2 bases from V and 4 bases from J; bases unmatched to any gene: 3. The CDR3 DNA sequence: TGTGCCAGCAGCCAAAGACAGGGGCGAGAGACCCAGTACTTC. It yields the protein CASSQRQGRETQYF.

This clonotype was detected ten times or more. The chain recombines TRBV7-2 with TRBJ2-7, with a tentative D call TRBD1 (5 bases). CDR3 length: 17 amino acids. V lost 4 bases and J lost 0, with 19 bases in between. Germline CDR1 and CDR2: SGHTA and FQGNSA. The CDR3 nucleotides read TGTGCCAGCAGCTCGGACCGTCAGGGCTTCTCCTCCTACGAGCAGTACGTC. This encodes CASSSDRQGFSSYEQYV.

This clonotype was found many times. The rearrangement links TRBV14 to TRBJ2-1, with D hard to call. Germline lookup yields CDR1 SGHDN and CDR2 FVKESK. V lost 0 bases and J 6 bases, leaving 3 bases between the germline ends. The CDR3 sequence is 12 residues long. The DNA for the CDR3 is TGTGCCAGCAGCCAAGACGGCAATGAGCAGTTCTTC. Translation: CASSQDGNEQFF.

This clonotype was picked up many times. The rearrangement uses TRBV7-2 and TRBJ1-5; D unclear. This CDR3 region has 15 residues. Trimming left V 2 bases short and J 3 bases short, with 11 bases between. Germline CDR1 SGHTA, CDR2 FQGNSA. The DNA of the CDR3 is TGTGCCAGCAGCTTAAATCGAGGGAACAATCAGCCCCAGCATTTT. Residues: CASSLNRGNNQPQHF.

Many counts were recorded for this clonotype. The chain recombines TRBV28 with TRBJ2-1; D uncertain. V lost 7 bases and J 0 bases, leaving 7 bases between the germline ends. This CDR3 comprises 13 residues. Per germline, CDR1 MDHEN and CDR2 SYDVKM. CDR3 in amino acids: CASTGSSYNEQFF. In DNA, the CDR3 is TGTGCCAGCACCGGTAGCTCCTACAATGAGCAGTTCTTC.

The chain uses TRBV6-6 and TRBJ2-1; 13 bases are a match to TRBD2. J lost 0 bases, V lost 4 bases, and 3 bases had no gene match. CDR3 size: 17 residues. Looked up from germline, CDR1 is MNHNY and CDR2 is SVGAGI (reference sequence). CDR3 amino acids: CASSWGLAGPSYNEQFF. DNA of the CDR3: TGTGCCAGCAGTTGGGGACTAGCGGGGCCCTCCTACAATGAGCAGTTCTTC.

The chain couples TRBV7-3 to TRBJ2-1, with D unresolved. V lost 5 bases and J lost 0, with 11 bases in between. Germline V gene data show CDR1 as SGHTA and CDR2 as FQGTGA. The CDR3 has 15 residues. This chain's CDR3 is CASSQDWSSYNEQFF. The CDR3 DNA reads TGTGCCAGCAGCCAAGACTGGAGCTCCTACAATGAGCAGTTCTTC. The variable domain in full, completed from reference TRBV7-3 and TRBJ2-1, reads GAGVSQTPSNKVTEKGKYVELRCDPISGHTALYWYRQSLGQGPEFLIYFQGTGAADDSGLPNDRFFAVRPEGSVSTLKIQRTERGDSAVYLCASSQDWSSYNEQFFGPGTRLTVL.

With respect to this clonotype: The germline gene is not matched at one end of the junction; a read error may be the cause. The V and J genes are TRBV7-9 and TRBJ1-2; D is perhaps TRBD1 (6 bases). This CDR3 is 13 amino acids long. Germline lookup yields CDR1 SEHNR and CDR2 FQNEAQ (reference sequence). This chain's CDR3 is CASSRGQLYDYTF. CDR3 nucleotide sequence: TGTGCCAGCAGCCGTGGACAGCTCTATGACTACACCTTC.

Ten or more counts support this clonotype. The chain uses TRBV29-1 and TRBJ2-1, with 7 bases lining up with TRBD1. The V segment lost 7 bases and the J segment 2 bases; nucleotides outside the gene matches: 14. The CDR3 consists of 16 residues. The germline V gene has CDR1 SQVTM and CDR2 ANQGSEA. The CDR3: CSAEGALGLPYNEQFF. The DNA of the CDR3 is TGCAGCGCCGAGGGGGCACTTGGCCTGCCCTACAATGAGCAGTTCTTC.

To note about this clonotype: A read error may explain this, as a much larger clone is one base away. V is TRBV28 and J is TRBJ1-5; D ambiguous. The CDR3 spans 14 residues. Trimming stripped 1 base from V and 6 bases from J, with 10 bases between. The germline V gene has CDR1 MDHEN and CDR2 SYDVKM. The CDR3 nucleotides are TGTGCCAGCAGTTTATTGTCGGAGGGTCAGCCCCAGCATTTT. Protein sequence: CASSLLSEGQPQHF.

In this sample, this clonotype turned up a few times. V gene TRBV4-1 combines with J gene TRBJ2-3, with D uncertain. V was cut by 1 base and J by 1 base, with 9 bases left in between. The CDR3 consists of 15 residues. In germline, CDR1 is MGHRA, CDR2 YSYEKL. In DNA form, the CDR3 reads TGCGCCAGCAGCCAAGGGTTGGTCGGCACAGATACGCAGTATTTT. Protein: CASSQGLVGTDTQYF.

In this sample, this clonotype turned up many times. The chain has TRBV7-2 and TRBJ2-5; 10 nucleotides agree with TRBD2. The germline V gene has CDR1 SGHTA and CDR2 FQGNSA. With 5 bases clipped from V and 4 bases from J, the junction kept 10 bases outside the gene matches. The CDR3 is made up of 16 amino acids. The CDR3 here is CASSIQSGGAGETQYF. The CDR3 bases are TGTGCCAGCAGCATCCAAAGCGGGGGGGCGGGAGAGACCCAGTACTTC.

V usage is TRBV29-1 and J usage is TRBJ1-2; D unresolved. The CDR3 contains 14 residues. The V gene lost 2 bases and the J gene lost 5 bases, with 15 bases spanning the gap. The germline V gene has CDR1 SQVTM and CDR2 ANQGSEA. The CDR3 here is CSVERVGAGYGYTF. CDR3 DNA: TGCAGCGTTGAAAGAGTGGGTGCTGGGTATGGCTACACCTTC. The full variable domain, completed using reference TRBV29-1 and TRBJ1-2, is SAVISQKPSRDICQRGTSLTIQCQVDSQVTMMFWYRQQPGQSLTLIATANQGSEATYESGFVIDKFPISRPNLTFSTLTVSNMSPEDSSIYLCSVERVGAGYGYTFGSGTRLTVV.

V usage is TRBV19 and J usage is TRBJ2-2, with TRBD2 matching 8 bases. The CDR3 extends over 15 amino acids. The germline gives CDR1 LNHDA, CDR2 SQIVND (reference sequence). The J segment lost 6 bases and the V segment lost 5 bases, leaving 8 bases of the junction unmatched. The CDR3 sequence is CASSPPGTRAGELFF. In nucleotides, the CDR3 is TGTGCCAGTAGTCCACCGGGGACTAGGGCCGGGGAGCTGTTTTTT.

This clonotype was observed many times. This sequence joins TRBV7-8 and TRBJ2-3; 7 bases line up with TRBD2. V lost 5 bases to trimming and J lost 0 bases; unmatched junction nucleotides: 14. CDR3 length equals 18 residues. From germline, CDR1 is SGHVS and CDR2 FQNEAQ. The CDR3 bases are TGTGCCAGCAGCCTCCTTGGGCCGGGGGGTCGTAGCACAGATACGCAGTATTTT. Its translation is CASSLLGPGGRSTDTQYF.

In this sample, this clonotype turned up many times. The chain is built from TRBV11-2 and TRBJ1-2; TRBD1 matches 9 bases. This CDR3 is 13 amino acids long. Germline V gives CDR1 SGHAT, CDR2 FQNNGV. Trimming removed 4 bases from V and 6 bases from J; junction bases left unmatched: 3. The CDR3 DNA sequence: TGTGCCAGCAGCTACGGGACAGGGAATGGCTACACCTTC. As protein: CASSYGTGNGYTF.

As for this clonotype: Germline is not matched at one junction end, which may reflect a read error. The gene calls are TRBV6-1 and TRBJ2-2; the D is unclear. This CDR3 comprises 13 residues. CDR1 MNHNS and CDR2 SASEGT come from the germline V gene. The CDR3 nucleotides read TGTACCAGCTCATCGGTGAACACCGGGGAGCTGTTTTTT. Protein product: CTSSSVNTGELFF.

The CDR3 protein is CATSRDKGQGEASNTGELFF. As DNA, the CDR3 is TGTGCCACCAGCAGAGATAAGGGACAGGGGGAGGCGTCGAACACCGGGGAGCTGTTTTTT. This chain uses TRBV15 with TRBJ2-2; 11 positions match TRBD1. CDR1 is LNHNV and CDR2 is YYDKDF in the germline V gene (reference sequence). CDR3 length: 20 residues. V shed 0 bases and J 0 bases; nucleotides not matched to a gene: 9.

This clonotype was counted ten times or more. The chain employs TRBV25-1 and TRBJ2-2; D is ambiguous. The V gene's germline CDR1 is MGHDK and CDR2 SYGVNS. This CDR3 comprises 16 residues. V lost 0 bases to trimming and J lost 6 bases, with 14 bases between them. The CDR3 reads CASSEYGSSRPGELFF. In nucleotides, the CDR3 is TGTGCCAGCAGTGAATATGGATCTTCGCGCCCCGGGGAGCTGTTTTTT.

In its sample, this clonotype was seen many times. V is TRBV20-1 and J is TRBJ1-5, with D possibly being TRBD1 (5 bases). The CDR3 has 14 residues. V was shortened by 2 bases and J by 0 bases, with 8 bases between the two germline ends. Germline values: CDR1 DFQATT, CDR2 SNEGSKA (reference sequence). CDR3 loop: CSARRRDSNQPQHF. The CDR3 coding sequence is TGCAGTGCTAGACGCAGGGATAGCAATCAGCCCCAGCATTTT.

The chain has TRBV27 and TRBJ2-1; no definite D call. Germline V gene sequence: CDR1 MNHEY, CDR2 SMNVEV (reference sequence). Trimming cost V 8 bases and J 7 bases, with 15 bases left between them. The CDR3 extends over 13 amino acids. CDR3 protein: CASQSYPWNEQFF. Written as DNA, the CDR3 is TGTGCCAGCCAGAGCTATCCATGGAATGAGCAGTTCTTC.

The chain is built from TRBV28 and TRBJ2-7; possible D gene TRBD2, 6 bases. Trimming took off 3 bases at V and 5 bases at J, with 11 bases between the two ends. The CDR3 runs 13 residues. From germline, CDR1 is MDHEN and CDR2 SYDVKM. The DNA of the CDR3 is TGTGCCAGCAGTTTCCGGGGGTTGGACGAGCAGTACGTC. This sequence encodes CASSFRGLDEQYV.

The chain is built from TRBV7-6 and TRBJ2-3; D is tentatively TRBD1 or TRBD2 (5 bases each). The CDR3 runs 15 residues. The V end was cut by 1 base, the J end by 6 bases, with 14 bases between. Germline CDR1 SGHVS, CDR2 FNYEAQ. The CDR3 DNA reads TGTGCCAGCAGCTTAGATTGGGGGACCCCCGATACGCAGTATTTT. Its translation: CASSLDWGTPDTQYF.